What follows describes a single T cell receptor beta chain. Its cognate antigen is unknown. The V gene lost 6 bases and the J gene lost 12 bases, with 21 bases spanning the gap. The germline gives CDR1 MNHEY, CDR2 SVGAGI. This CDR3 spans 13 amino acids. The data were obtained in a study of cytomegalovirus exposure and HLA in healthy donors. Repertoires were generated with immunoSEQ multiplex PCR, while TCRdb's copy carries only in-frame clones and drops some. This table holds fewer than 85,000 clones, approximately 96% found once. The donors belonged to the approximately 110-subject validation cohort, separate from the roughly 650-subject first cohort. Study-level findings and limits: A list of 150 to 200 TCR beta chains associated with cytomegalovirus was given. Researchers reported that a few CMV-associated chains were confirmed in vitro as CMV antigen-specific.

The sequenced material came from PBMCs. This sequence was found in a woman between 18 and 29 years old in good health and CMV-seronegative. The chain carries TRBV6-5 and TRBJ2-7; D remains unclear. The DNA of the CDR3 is TGTGCCAGCAGCTCCGAGCAAACTTCGGTCGGGTACTTC. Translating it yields CASSSEQTSVGYF.